Below are 28 T cell receptor beta chains sequenced from a single sample in a study of beta chain features in type 1 diabetes. The investigators reverse transcribed all of the isolated RNA, so they sequenced expressed TCRB transcripts. Measured with immunoSEQ multiplex PCR; TCRdb has only the in-frame clones, and not every one. This sample has more than 140,000 clones, with 9% to 10% found just once. Source material: central memory CD4+ T cells from blood. The receptors were gathered from a woman between 40 and 55 years old in good health.

This clone was observed a few times. This chain links TRBV2 with TRBJ2-7; tentatively, D is TRBD1 (5 bases). V was shortened by 6 bases and J by 2 bases, with 14 bases between the two germline ends. The germline gives CDR1 SNHLY, CDR2 FYNNEI. The CDR3 length is 14 residues. For the CDR3, the DNA is TGTGCCAGCAGGGGCAGGGCATCTCCCTACGAGCAGTACTTC. Its translation: CASRGRASPYEQYF.

This clone was observed a handful of times. V is TRBV23-1 and J is TRBJ2-7, with TRBD2 matching over 8 bases. TRBV23-1 is filed as an ORF, its function uncertain. This CDR3 comprises 14 residues. V gave up 2 bases and J gave up 7 bases; unmatched junction bases: 7. CDR3 amino acids: CASSQPGGLPEQYF. CDR3 DNA sequence: TGCGCCAGCAGTCAACCGGGGGGGCTGCCGGAGCAGTACTTC.

As for this clone: Other DNA sequences from this sample encode an identical CDR3 as well. In DNA, the CDR3 is TGCGCCAGCAGCACGGGCACAGATACGCAGTATTTT. Its translation is CASSTGTDTQYF. V gene TRBV5-1 combines with J gene TRBJ2-3; no definite D call. This CDR3 contains 12 residues. Trimming took off 4 bases at V and 1 base at J, with 4 bases between the two ends. The V gene's germline CDR1 is SGHRS and CDR2 YFSETQ.

The rearrangement links TRBV5-1 to TRBJ2-5; 10 positions match TRBD1. The CDR3 contains 14 residues. In germline, CDR1 is SGHRS, CDR2 YFSETQ. Trimming cost V 2 bases and J 4 bases; bases outside gene matches: 2. The CDR3 is CASSFRDRGETQYF. CDR3 nucleotides: TGCGCCAGCAGCTTCCGGGACAGGGGAGAGACCCAGTACTTC.

This clone was recorded a few times. J is TRBJ1-5 and V is TRBV6-5; 7 nucleotides match TRBD1. The J segment lost 6 bases and the V segment lost 10 bases, leaving 9 bases of the junction unmatched. The CDR3 totals 13 residues. Germline lookup yields CDR1 MNHEY and CDR2 SVGAGI. The chain's CDR3 is CATRQGLSQPQHF. The CDR3 DNA is TGTGCCACCCGACAGGGTTTAAGTCAGCCCCAGCATTTT.

This clone was observed a handful of times. The V and J genes are TRBV6-1 and TRBJ1-2; the D gene is possibly TRBD1 (5 bases). Germline CDR1 reads MNHNS; CDR2 reads SASEGT. Between the trimmed V and J ends, which lost 5 bases and 5 bases, there was a span of 15 bases. The CDR3 has 14 amino acids. CDR3 in DNA: TGTGCCAGCAGTCCCCGCGACAGACCTTATGGCTACACCTTC. Its translation: CASSPRDRPYGYTF.

This clone was counted at least ten times. The V gene is TRBV29-1, the J gene TRBJ2-3; 8 bases line up with TRBD2. CDR3 length: 11 amino acids. Germline loops: CDR1 SQVTM, CDR2 ANQGSEA. In DNA form, the CDR3 reads TGCGCTGCGGGGGGAGCAGATACGCAGTATTTT. Translation gives CAAGGADTQYF.

This chain uses TRBV16 with TRBJ1-3; D unresolved. Trimming pared 3 bases from V and 4 bases from J, leaving 10 bases between. Germline V CDR1 and CDR2: KGHSY, FQNENV. The CDR3 spans 14 residues. CDR3 in DNA: TGTGCCAGCAGCCAGAACAGTGCAGGAAACACCATATATTTT. Amino acid sequence: CASSQNSAGNTIYF.

The rearrangement links TRBV18 to TRBJ1-1; perhaps TRBD1 as D (5 bases). Per the germline V gene, CDR1 is KGHSH and CDR2 is LQKENI. The CDR3 is 15 amino acids. With 8 bases removed from V and 0 bases from J, the gap between germline ends came to 16 bases. The CDR3 nucleotides read TGTGCCAGCACGACGGGGGGGTGGATGAACACTGAAGCTTTCTTT. The encoded protein is CASTTGGWMNTEAFF.

This rearrangement joins TRBV28 to TRBJ1-3; D not certain. V lost 6 bases and J lost 0, with 12 bases in between. From germline, CDR1 is MDHEN and CDR2 SYDVKM. This CDR3 is 15 amino acids long. CDR3 region: CASSEGGDSGNTIYF. CDR3 sequence (DNA): TGTGCCAGCAGCGAGGGTGGGGACTCTGGAAACACCATATATTTT.

About this clone: Other DNA sequences in this sample translate to the same CDR3. The chain couples TRBV5-1 to TRBJ2-2; 7 positions match TRBD1. Germline V CDR1 and CDR2: SGHRS, YFSETQ. The CDR3 is 16 residues long. The V gene end was trimmed by 1 base and the J gene end by 0 bases; junction bases not matched to a gene: 3. CDR3 amino acids: CASSLRGQANTGELFF. CDR3 coding DNA: TGCGCCAGCAGCTTGCGAGGACAGGCGAACACCGGGGAGCTGTTTTTT. Filled out from reference TRBV5-1 and TRBJ2-2, the complete variable domain reads KAGVTQTPRYLIKTRGQQVTLSCSPISGHRSVSWYQQTPGQGLQFLFEYFSETQRNKGNFPGRFSGRQFSNSRSEMNVSTLELGDSALYLCASSLRGQANTGELFFGEGSRLTVL.

The table lists this clone with a few counts. This chain links TRBV27 with TRBJ2-1; the D is unclear. This CDR3 is built from 11 residues. CDR1 is MNHEY, CDR2 SMNVEV, per germline (reference sequence). V was cut by 4 bases and J by 8 bases, with 6 bases left in between. Here the CDR3 DNA reads TGTGCCAGCAGTTCATACTATGAGCAGTTCTTC. It specifies CASSSYYEQFF.

This sequence joins TRBV5-4 and TRBJ2-1; no definite D call. CDR3 length equals 13 residues. Between the trimmed V and J ends, which lost 0 bases and 8 bases, there was a span of 9 bases. Germline CDR1 SGHNT, CDR2 YYREEE (reference sequence). The DNA of the CDR3 is TGTGCCAGCAGCTTGGCCCCCCTCCATGAGCAGTTCTTC. Residues: CASSLAPLHEQFF.

The rearrangement uses TRBV23-1 and TRBJ2-5; D might be TRBD1 (6 bases). The DNA end is more similar to TRBJ2-7, so the J call may be wrong. TRBV23-1 is labeled an ORF, and its function is uncertain. The CDR3 loop spans 14 amino acids. The CDR3 region is CASSQRTESYEQYF. Here the CDR3 DNA reads TGCGCCAGCAGTCAAAGGACAGAATCCTACGAGCAGTACTTC.

V and J are TRBV2 and TRBJ2-5; a weak D match, TRBD1 (7 bases). The CDR3 is 14 amino acids. CDR1 is SNHLY and CDR2 is FYNNEI in the germline V gene. Trimming pared 4 bases from V and 5 bases from J, leaving 14 bases between. Here the CDR3 reads CASSGQGGDETQYF. CDR3 bases: TGTGCCAGCAGTGGTCAGGGGGGCGATGAGACCCAGTACTTC. Variable domain in full (rest from reference TRBV2 and TRBJ2-5): EPEVTQTPSHQVTQMGQEVILRCVPISNHLYFYWYRQILGQKVEFLVSFYNNEISEKSEIFDDQFSVERPDGSNFTLKIRSTKLEDSAMYFCASSGQGGDETQYFGPGTRLLVL.

This clone was observed a few times. This rearrangement joins TRBV11-2 to TRBJ1-4; possibly TRBD1 for D (5 bases). V shed 3 bases and J shed 5 bases, with 13 bases lying between them. The CDR3 is 15 amino acids. Germline V gene sequence: CDR1 SGHAT, CDR2 FQNNGV. The CDR3 coding sequence is TGTGCCAGCAGCTTTGGGGGGGGAATCAATGAAAAACTGTTTTTT. Amino acids: CASSFGGGINEKLFF.

The rearrangement joins TRBV2 to TRBJ2-1, with D perhaps matching TRBD1 (6 bases). This CDR3 contains 12 residues. Trimming took 3 bases from V and 8 from J, leaving 8 bases between them. CDR1 is SNHLY, CDR2 FYNNEI, per germline. The CDR3 is CASSDRGHEQFF. CDR3 nucleotides: TGTGCCAGCAGTGACAGGGGTCATGAGCAGTTCTTC.

This clone has just a few counts. J is TRBJ2-3 and V is TRBV18; weak D call: TRBD2 (6 bases). Germline V gene data show CDR1 as KGHSH and CDR2 as LQKENI. The CDR3 sequence is 17 residues long. Trimming stripped 3 bases from V and 5 bases from J, with 21 bases between. The DNA for the CDR3 is TGTGCCAGCTCACCCAACCTCTCAGGAGGGTTTGGAGATACGCAGTATTTT. Protein sequence: CASSPNLSGGFGDTQYF. Together with reference TRBV18 and TRBJ2-3, the CDR3 gives the full variable domain: NAGVMQNPRHLVRRRGQEARLRCSPMKGHSHVYWYRQLPEEGLKFMVYLQKENIIDESGMPKERFSAEFPKEGPSILRIQQVVRGDSAAYFCASSPNLSGGFGDTQYFGPGTRLTVL.

The sample holds many counts of this clone. The J gene is TRBJ2-5, the V gene TRBV7-2; D possibly corresponds to TRBD2 (6 bases). Trimming removed 7 bases at V and 5 bases at J, with 17 bases between. This CDR3 is 14 amino acids long. From germline, CDR1 is SGHTA and CDR2 FQGNSA. CDR3 DNA sequence: TGTGCCAGCATCCCACCAGGTGGGAGGGAGACCCAGTACTTC. Its protein product is CASIPPGGRETQYF.

This chain joins TRBV9 and TRBJ1-1, with a tentative D call TRBD1 (5 bases). V lost 7 bases and J lost 1, with 11 bases in between. The length of the CDR3 is 13 residues. Germline V gene lookup returns CDR1 SGDLS and CDR2 YYNGEE. The CDR3 reads CASAPRENTEAFF. The CDR3 nucleotides are TGTGCCAGCGCCCCCAGGGAGAACACTGAAGCTTTCTTT.

V and J are TRBV9 and TRBJ1-1, with D perhaps TRBD1 (5 bases). CDR1 is SGDLS, CDR2 YYNGEE, per germline. CDR3 size: 15 residues. Trimming shortened V by 2 bases and J by 4 bases, and 15 bases separated the two germline ends. In DNA form, the CDR3 reads TGTGCCAGCAGCGTTCAAGACAGTCCTCCCACTGAAGCTTTCTTT. Protein sequence: CASSVQDSPPTEAFF.

In its sample, this clone was seen a few times. The chain has TRBV7-6 and TRBJ2-7; the D gene is possibly TRBD2 (5 bases). The length of the CDR3 is 13 residues. Trimming shortened V by 5 bases and J by 3 bases, and 11 bases separated the two germline ends. Germline CDR1 and CDR2: SGHVS and FNYEAQ. The CDR3 sequence is CASSPRTRYEQYF. Here the CDR3 DNA reads TGTGCCAGCAGCCCGAGGACTCGCTACGAGCAGTACTTC.

The chain combines TRBV7-2 with TRBJ1-2; perhaps TRBD1 as D (5 bases). Trimming pared 5 bases from V and 4 bases from J, leaving 11 bases between. The CDR3 is 13 residues long. The germline gives CDR1 SGHTA, CDR2 FQGNSA. The DNA for the CDR3 is TGTGCCAGCAGCCGGGGGGACTTCTATGGCTACACCTTC. This gives the protein CASSRGDFYGYTF.

The J gene is TRBJ2-5, the V gene TRBV6-6; a possible D gene is TRBD1 (6 bases). This CDR3 comprises 16 residues. The germline V gene encodes CDR1 MNHNY and CDR2 SVGAGI (reference sequence). Trimming stripped 4 bases from V and 5 bases from J, with 20 bases between. Here the CDR3 DNA reads TGTGCCAGCAGTTCAGGGATCGCGGATGGGGGCGAGACCCAGTACTTC. This encodes CASSSGIADGGETQYF.

This clone was seen many times. The CDR3 DNA reads as TGTGCCAGCAGCGGCGGGGGGGGCAACTATGGCTACACCTTC. Its translation is CASSGGGGNYGYTF. J is TRBJ1-2 and V is TRBV2, with a tentative D call TRBD1 (6 bases). In germline, CDR1 is SNHLY, CDR2 FYNNEI. The germline V and J ends were trimmed by 6 bases and 2 bases, with 13 bases remaining between them. The CDR3 is 14 residues long.

This chain connects TRBV5-4 to TRBJ2-7; 7 positions agree with TRBD1. With 4 bases clipped from V and 5 bases from J, the junction kept 6 bases outside the gene matches. The CDR3 covers 13 residues. Germline values: CDR1 SGHNT, CDR2 YYREEE (reference sequence). The chain's CDR3 is CASSTDRRHEQYF. The CDR3 region has the DNA TGTGCCAGCAGCACGGACAGGCGACACGAGCAGTACTTC.

Ten or more counts support this clone. The V call is TRBV29-1, the J call TRBJ2-5; 8 nucleotides line up with TRBD2. With V trimmed by 7 bases and J by 2 bases, 3 bases remained unmatched. This CDR3 spans 12 amino acids. The germline V gene has CDR1 SQVTM and CDR2 ANQGSEA. The CDR3 spells CSATSGQETQYF. Written as DNA, the CDR3 is TGCAGCGCCACTAGCGGACAAGAGACCCAGTACTTC. Using reference TRBV29-1 and TRBJ2-5 for the parts outside the CDR3, the full variable domain is SAVISQKPSRDICQRGTSLTIQCQVDSQVTMMFWYRQQPGQSLTLIATANQGSEATYESGFVIDKFPISRPNLTFSTLTVSNMSPEDSSIYLCSATSGQETQYFGPGTRLLVL.

The chain recombines TRBV7-2 with TRBJ2-1, with TRBD2 matching over 8 bases. The CDR3 has 14 residues. The V and J ends lost 3 bases and 10 bases, in that order; junction bases with no gene match: 8. Germline CDR1 reads SGHTA; CDR2 reads FQGNSA. CDR3 sequence: CASSFRGGPEEQFF. The DNA for the CDR3 is TGTGCCAGCAGCTTTCGCGGGGGGCCCGAAGAGCAGTTCTTC.